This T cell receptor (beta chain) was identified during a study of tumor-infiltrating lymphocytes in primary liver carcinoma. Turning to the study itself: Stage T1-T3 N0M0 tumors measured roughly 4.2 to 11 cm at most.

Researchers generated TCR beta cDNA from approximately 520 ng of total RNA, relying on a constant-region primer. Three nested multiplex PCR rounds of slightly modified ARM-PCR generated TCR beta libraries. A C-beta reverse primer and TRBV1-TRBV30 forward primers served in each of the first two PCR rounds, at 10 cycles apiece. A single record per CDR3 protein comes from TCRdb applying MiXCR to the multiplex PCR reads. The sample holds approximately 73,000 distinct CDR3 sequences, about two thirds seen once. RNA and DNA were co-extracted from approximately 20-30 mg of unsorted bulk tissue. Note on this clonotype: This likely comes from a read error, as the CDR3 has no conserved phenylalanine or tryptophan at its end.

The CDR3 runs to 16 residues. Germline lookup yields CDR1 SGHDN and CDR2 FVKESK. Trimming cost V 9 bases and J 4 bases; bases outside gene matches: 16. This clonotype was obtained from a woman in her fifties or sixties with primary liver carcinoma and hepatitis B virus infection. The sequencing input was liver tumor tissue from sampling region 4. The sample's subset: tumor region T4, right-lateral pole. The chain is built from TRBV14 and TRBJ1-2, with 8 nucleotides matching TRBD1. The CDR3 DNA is TGTGCCAGGAGTCCATACGACCAGGGGGCCGGCTATGGCTACACCATC. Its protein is CARSPYDQGAGYGYTI.